The 17 T cell receptor beta chains in this list originate from one sample, sequenced in a study of a mutant IDH1 vaccine in newly diagnosed glioma. As to time point: week 35, safety follow-up. Each dose delivered 300 ug of mutant IDH1 20-mer peptide subcutaneously with imiquimod. Their antigens remain unidentified. The table came from immunoSEQ multiplex PCR; TCRdb's copy has only in-frame clones and leaves some out. This sample carries about 26,000 clones, approximately 87% of them seen once, and the ten largest clones take about 31%. The input for sequencing was PBMCs, taken from a glioma patient whose treatment included an IDH1 peptide vaccine. The source of these receptors is a young man with glioma.

This chain joins TRBV6-1 and TRBJ2-7; the match to TRBD1 covers 7 bases. The CDR3 has 14 amino acids. Trimming cost V 5 bases and J 1 base; bases outside gene matches: 5. Germline V gene sequence: CDR1 MNHNS, CDR2 SASEGT. In DNA, the CDR3 is TGTGCCAGCAGTTCGGACAGGCTATCCTACGAGCAGTACTTC. This codes for CASSSDRLSYEQYF.

The gene calls are TRBV6-5 and TRBJ2-7; maybe TRBD2 (6 bases). The CDR3 extends over 11 amino acids. V gave up 5 bases and J gave up 6 bases, with 8 bases separating them. Germline-derived CDR1 and CDR2 are MNHEY and SVGAGI. The CDR3 nucleotides read TGTGCCAGCAGTAACGGGGGCGAGCAGTACTTC. It translates to CASSNGGEQYF.

Only one count was recorded for this clone. J is TRBJ2-7 and V is TRBV5-8, with TRBD2 matching over 8 bases. The germline V gene has CDR1 SGHTS and CDR2 YDEGEE. There are 14 residues in the CDR3. Losses at the gene ends were 1 base for V and 4 bases for J; bases not matched to a gene: 4. This CDR3 reads CASSLYGTRYEQYF. The CDR3, as DNA: TGTGCCAGCAGCTTGTACGGGACTAGATACGAGCAGTACTTC.

This chain joins TRBV6-5 and TRBJ2-7; 12 positions match TRBD2. Germline V gene data show CDR1 as MNHEY and CDR2 as SVGAGI. The J segment lost 5 bases and the V segment lost 10 bases, leaving 12 bases of the junction unmatched. The CDR3 is 15 amino acids. The CDR3 protein is CATNRLAGGPNEQYF. CDR3 in DNA: TGTGCCACCAACCGGCTAGCGGGGGGGCCCAACGAGCAGTACTTC.

The rearrangement joins TRBV6-4 to TRBJ2-3; 8 bases are shared with TRBD2. Losses at the gene ends were 3 bases for V and 4 bases for J; bases not matched to a gene: 6. CDR3 length equals 15 residues. CDR1 MRHNA and CDR2 SNTAGT come from the germline V gene. The CDR3: CASSEAGEEADTQYF. The CDR3 DNA sequence: TGTGCCAGCAGTGAAGCGGGAGAGGAGGCAGATACGCAGTATTTT.

The chain combines TRBV7-3 with TRBJ1-2; 9 bases match TRBD1. Looked up from germline, CDR1 is SGHTA and CDR2 is FQGTGA. V lost 4 bases, J lost 6 bases, and 3 bases stayed unmatched. The CDR3 has 13 amino acids. CDR3 DNA: TGTGCCAGCAGCTGGGGACAGGGTGATGGCTACACCTTC. Encoded protein: CASSWGQGDGYTF.

The chain employs TRBV29-1 and TRBJ1-3; weak D call: TRBD1 (6 bases). The CDR3 contains 16 residues. V lost 3 bases, J lost 4 bases, and 19 bases lay in between. Per the germline V gene, CDR1 is SQVTM and CDR2 is ANQGSEA. As DNA, the CDR3 is TGCAGCGTTGAGGGAGACACAGGGCTATCCGGAAACACCATATATTTT. Translated, it gives CSVEGDTGLSGNTIYF.

The chain has TRBV9 and TRBJ2-2; 8 nucleotides align to TRBD1. V trimming: 6 bases; J trimming: 5 bases; junction bases outside the gene matches: 6. CDR3 length equals 14 residues. The V gene's germline CDR1 is SGDLS and CDR2 YYNGEE. The CDR3 sequence is CASMRTGLTGELFF. CDR3 sequence (DNA): TGTGCCAGCATGAGGACAGGGCTGACCGGGGAGCTGTTTTTT.

The genes are TRBV5-6 and TRBJ2-1, with TRBD2 as a possible D gene (6 bases). Deletions cut 3 bases from V and 7 bases from J, with 20 bases between. This CDR3 spans 16 amino acids. Germline V gene data show CDR1 as SGHDT and CDR2 as YYEEEE. CDR3: CASSYTGSTNLNEQFF. The CDR3 nucleotides are TGTGCCAGCAGCTACACCGGGAGTACTAACTTAAATGAGCAGTTCTTC.

The CDR3 protein is CASSQDLAGGYNEQFF. The CDR3 DNA reads as TGTGCCAGCAGCCAGGATCTAGCGGGAGGCTACAATGAGCAGTTCTTC. The rearrangement joins TRBV14 to TRBJ2-1; TRBD2 matches 11 bases. The junction had 4 bases not matched to a gene; V was cut back by 3 bases and J by 3 bases. The length of the CDR3 is 16 residues. CDR1 SGHDN and CDR2 FVKESK come from the germline V gene.

The chain uses TRBV27 and TRBJ1-2; weak D call: TRBD1 (6 bases). Per germline, CDR1 MNHEY and CDR2 SMNVEV (reference sequence). Trimming took 5 bases from V and 6 from J, leaving 19 bases between them. CDR3 length: 15 residues. CDR3 sequence (DNA): TGTGCCAGCAGTCGAAAGAGGGAGGACAGTCATGGCTACACCTTC. Protein product: CASSRKREDSHGYTF.

This sequence joins TRBV5-1 and TRBJ1-1, with D maybe TRBD1 (6 bases). The V gene's germline CDR1 is SGHRS and CDR2 YFSETQ. The V end was cut by 1 base, the J end by 7 bases, with 14 bases between. This CDR3 has 14 amino acids. This CDR3 reads CASSLHREEGEAFF. CDR3 sequence (DNA): TGCGCCAGCAGCTTGCACAGGGAGGAAGGTGAAGCTTTCTTT.

The chain is built from TRBV4-1 and TRBJ2-7; no clear D. The length of the CDR3 is 15 residues. Germline values: CDR1 MGHRA, CDR2 YSYEKL. The V gene lost 1 base and the J gene lost 0 bases, with 10 bases spanning the gap. CDR3 sequence reads: CASSQGTVVSYEQYF. CDR3 in DNA: TGCGCCAGCAGCCAAGGGACGGTAGTCTCCTACGAGCAGTACTTC.

The chain joins TRBV27 to TRBJ2-5; TRBD1 is a possible D gene (6 bases). Germline V gene sequence: CDR1 MNHEY, CDR2 SMNVEV (reference sequence). Trimming cost V 6 bases and J 2 bases, with 16 bases left between them. This CDR3 region has 15 residues. The CDR3 here is CASSLNRDTQETQYF. The CDR3 region has the DNA TGTGCCAGCAGCTTAAACCGGGACACACAAGAGACCCAGTACTTC.

The genes are TRBV30 and TRBJ2-7; 13 bases line up with TRBD2. The J segment lost 4 bases and the V segment lost 5 bases, leaving 5 bases of the junction unmatched. From germline, CDR1 is GTSNPN and CDR2 SVGIG (reference sequence). The CDR3 totals 14 residues. The CDR3 region has the DNA TGTGCCTGGGCCCGGACTAGCGGGAGTTACGAGCAGTACTTC. Its protein is CAWARTSGSYEQYF.

The chain carries TRBV30 and TRBJ2-6; TRBD1 might be the D (6 bases). V lost 1 base and J 0 bases, leaving 13 bases between the germline ends. Germline V gives CDR1 GTSNPN, CDR2 SVGIG (reference sequence). The CDR3 covers 17 residues. The CDR3 DNA sequence: TGTGCCTGGAGTGGCAGGGGTAGAATCTCTGGGGCCAACGTCCTGACTTTC. Its protein product is CAWSGRGRISGANVLTF.

The chain links TRBV10-3 to TRBJ2-5; the D gene is possibly TRBD1 (5 bases). Germline V lookup: CDR1 ENHRY, CDR2 SYGVKD. The CDR3 has 14 residues. V was pared by 5 bases and J by 5 bases, with 15 bases between. CDR3 bases: TGTGCCATCAGTCAACAGGAATTGGGGGAGACCCAGTACTTC. This translates into CAISQQELGETQYF.